This T cell receptor (beta chain) was identified in a study of Ad26.COV2.S vaccination and SARS-CoV-2 variants. Study-level points and caveats: Comparable non-spike TCR breadth was observed in vaccine and placebo recipients. Those who received the vaccine showed greater spike-specific TCR breadth than those given placebo. Reported findings describe substantial breadth in spike-specific CD8+ and CD4+ T cell responses following vaccination.

TCRdb keeps only in-frame clones here, not all; method: immunoSEQ multiplex PCR. The sample holds approximately 240,000 clones, roughly 90% seen once. Regarding treatment: some 20 received Ad26.COV2.S at low or high dose, single or two shots; roughly five received placebo; per-sample allocation not given. At day 63 after the first vaccine or placebo injection, samples were drawn. This CDR3 contains 16 residues. Germline V gene sequence: CDR1 MDHEN, CDR2 SYDVKM. The junction had 4 bases not matched to a gene; V was cut back by 2 bases and J by 4 bases. Notes on this clone: What it binds is unknown.

The sequencing used peripheral blood, collected in a trial of Ad26.COV2.S vaccine versus placebo. The gene calls are TRBV28 and TRBJ2-7; 14 bases map to TRBD2. This sequence originates from a person between 18 and 65 years old who received the Ad26.COV2.S COVID-19 vaccine or a placebo. CDR3 protein: CASSLERLAGGYEQYF. In DNA, the CDR3 is TGTGCCAGCAGTTTAGAGCGACTAGCGGGAGGGTACGAGCAGTACTTC.